A single sample is the source of the 7 T cell receptor beta chains below, sequenced in a study of long-term antiretroviral therapy in people with HIV. immunoSEQ v3.0 was run at survey level. Generated by immunoSEQ multiplex PCR, the TCRdb table keeps only in-frame clones and is missing some. The sample has just over 20,000 clones, about 80% seen once; the top ten hold around 9%. The input for sequencing was unsorted PBMCs, taken 4.1 years after starting antiretroviral therapy. These receptors came from a woman between 35 and 50 years old with HIV.

This sequence joins TRBV11-3 and TRBJ2-7, with 7 bases aligning to TRBD2. Germline trimming cut 4 bases from V and 0 bases from J; bases unmatched to any gene: 3. The CDR3 loop spans 14 amino acids. CDR1 SGHNT and CDR2 YENEEA come from the germline V gene. In nucleotides, the CDR3 is TGTGCCAGCAGCTACACTAGCGACTCCTACGAGCAGTACTTC. Its protein is CASSYTSDSYEQYF.

This chain connects TRBV6-5 to TRBJ1-2; D gene ambiguous. In germline, CDR1 is MNHEY, CDR2 SVGAGI. With 7 bases removed from V and 8 bases from J, the gap between germline ends came to 20 bases. CDR3 size: 14 residues. CDR3 nucleotide sequence: TGTGCCAGCACTGAGGGCCAACGACTGGGGGGCTACACCTTC. Residues: CASTEGQRLGGYTF.

V gene TRBV6-5 combines with J gene TRBJ2-3; 10 bases align to TRBD1. V was pared by 4 bases and J by 8 bases, with 6 bases of the junction left unmatched. The CDR3 consists of 14 residues. CDR1 and CDR2 from the germline V gene are MNHEY and SVGAGI. The CDR3 DNA sequence: TGTGCCAGCAGTTGGGGACAGGGGAGAGGTACGCAGTATTTT. Its translation: CASSWGQGRGTQYF.

This chain uses TRBV13 with TRBJ1-5; no firm D call. Germline V gene lookup returns CDR1 PRHDT and CDR2 FYEKMQ (reference sequence). There are 13 residues in the CDR3. V gave up 0 bases and J gave up 5 bases, with 5 bases separating them. CDR3 DNA sequence: TGTGCCAGCAGCTTAGGGGGTGATCAGCCCCAGCATTTT. It codes for CASSLGGDQPQHF.

The V and J genes are TRBV30 and TRBJ1-3, with D possibly matching TRBD1 (6 bases). The germline V gene has CDR1 GTSNPN and CDR2 SVGIG (reference sequence). This CDR3 has 15 residues. Deletions cut 1 base from V and 5 bases from J, with 15 bases between. The CDR3 sequence: CAWSGGTLGRNTIYF. CDR3 DNA sequence: TGTGCCTGGAGTGGAGGGACATTAGGAAGAAACACCATATATTTT. Full variable domain (remainder filled in from reference TRBV30 and TRBJ1-3): SQTIHQWPATLVQPVGSPLSLECTVEGTSNPNLYWYRQAAGRGLQLLFYSVGIGQISSEVPQNLSASRPQDRQFILSSKKLLLSDSGFYLCAWSGGTLGRNTIYFGEGSWLTVV.

The rearrangement joins TRBV13 to TRBJ2-1; 9 bases line up with TRBD2. Germline values: CDR1 PRHDT, CDR2 FYEKMQ (reference sequence). V shed 1 base, J shed 5 bases, and the junction held 12 bases outside the gene matches. This CDR3 is 18 amino acids long. The CDR3 sequence: CASSLEGELAGIHNEQFF. The CDR3 region has the DNA TGTGCCAGCAGCTTAGAGGGAGAGCTAGCGGGAATCCACAATGAGCAGTTCTTC.

The rearrangement joins TRBV5-1 to TRBJ1-4; D gene ambiguous. The CDR3 sequence is 17 residues long. The germline V gene encodes CDR1 SGHRS and CDR2 YFSETQ. The germline V and J ends were trimmed by 0 bases and 3 bases, with 15 bases remaining between them. The CDR3 loop is CASSLGGSGASNEKLFF. Written as DNA, the CDR3 is TGCGCCAGCAGCTTGGGAGGGTCCGGCGCGTCTAATGAAAAACTGTTTTTT.